Sequencing of this T cell receptor (beta chain) was carried out in a study of cytomegalovirus exposure and HLA in healthy donors. PCR was performed using 60 Vbeta and 13 Jbeta primers. The protocol was immunoSEQ multiplex PCR, while the TCRdb copy is restricted to in-frame clones and leaves out a portion. The repertoire includes approximately 92,000 clones, about 70% of them detected once, and almost 8.5% sits in the top ten. Findings of the study overall: Reportedly, a later analysis found an Asian-associated ancestry cluster had fewer N-insertions than the roughly 700-donor mean.

Germline V gives CDR1 SGHRS, CDR2 YFSETQ. The V segment lost 0 bases and the J segment 5 bases; nucleotides outside the gene matches: 5. The CDR3 loop spans 16 amino acids. Worth noting for this clone: Antigen specificity is unknown.

Sequences were obtained from PBMCs. This chain uses TRBV5-1 with TRBJ1-4; TRBD1 aligns across 9 bases. This clonotype originated in a man in his 60s in good health and CMV-seronegative. The CDR3 nucleotides are TGCGCCAGCAGCTTGGTTGGGACAGGGCTCAATGAAAAACTGTTTTTT. Its protein product is CASSLVGTGLNEKLFF.